One and the same sample provided the 20 T cell receptor beta chains below, sequenced in a study of blood T cell repertoires in COVID-19. The assay was immunoSEQ multiplex PCR, and TCRdb's table has in-frame clones only and misses some. The table has around 450,000 clones, nearly 90% seen once. The sequencing input was PBMCs or T cells enriched from blood (not recorded which). The receptors come from a woman under 30 with acute COVID-19.

The chain employs TRBV11-3 and TRBJ2-1; 7 positions match TRBD1. The CDR3 spans 15 residues. The germline CDR1 and CDR2 sequences are SGHNT and YENEEA. V lost 3 bases, J lost 7 bases, and 9 bases stayed unmatched. The CDR3 sequence: CASSLGQGVLNEQFF. The CDR3, as DNA: TGTGCCAGCAGCTTGGGTCAGGGGGTTCTTAATGAGCAGTTCTTC.

J is TRBJ2-2 and V is TRBV11-2; no reliable D call. The length of the CDR3 is 16 residues. Between the trimmed V and J ends, which lost 0 bases and 6 bases, there was a span of 14 bases. CDR1 and CDR2 from the germline V gene are SGHAT and FQNNGV. The CDR3 region is CASSLEDWRGAGELFF. DNA of the CDR3: TGTGCCAGCAGCTTAGAAGATTGGCGCGGAGCCGGGGAGCTGTTTTTT.

The V and J genes are TRBV29-1 and TRBJ1-2; D uncertain. V shed 2 bases and J shed 2 bases, with 15 bases lying between them. Germline CDR1 is SQVTM and CDR2 is ANQGSEA. The CDR3 length is 15 residues. The CDR3 nucleotides are TGCAGCGTTGAATCTAGGTTCATGGAGAACTATGGCTACACCTTC. It translates to CSVESRFMENYGYTF.

The count of this clone is one. Other DNA sequences in this specimen translate into the identical CDR3. V gene TRBV5-6 combines with J gene TRBJ1-1; D uncertain. Germline V gene sequence: CDR1 SGHDT, CDR2 YYEEEE. CDR3 length: 13 residues. V was cut by 1 base and J by 2 bases, with 6 bases left in between. The CDR3 is CASSLRGNTEAFF. DNA for the CDR3: TGTGCCAGCAGCTTGCGGGGTAACACTGAAGCTTTCTTT.

The chain recombines TRBV7-9 with TRBJ1-5; 11 positions agree with TRBD1. The trim removed 5 bases at V and 4 bases at J, leaving 4 bases unmatched. Germline V CDR1 and CDR2: SEHNR, FQNEAQ (reference sequence). The CDR3 covers 15 residues. CDR3 sequence: CASSPGDRGNQPQHF. The CDR3 coding sequence is TGTGCCAGCAGCCCCGGGGACAGGGGGAATCAGCCCCAGCATTTT.

J is TRBJ1-3 and V is TRBV18, with a weak D call TRBD1 (6 bases). The CDR3 runs to 15 residues. Per germline, CDR1 KGHSH and CDR2 LQKENI. V lost 2 bases and J lost 6, with 14 bases in between. The CDR3: CASSPEYRELNTIYF. The CDR3 DNA follows: TGTGCCAGCTCACCAGAATACAGGGAACTAAACACCATATATTTT.

This chain connects TRBV7-6 to TRBJ2-2; D unclear. This CDR3 is built from 14 residues. Deletions cut 5 bases from V and 0 bases from J, with 7 bases between. Germline V gene sequence: CDR1 SGHVS, CDR2 FNYEAQ. In DNA form, the CDR3 reads TGTGCCAGCAGCCCACTGACGAACACCGGGGAGCTGTTTTTT. It codes for CASSPLTNTGELFF. Looking up the rest from reference TRBV7-6 and TRBJ2-2 gives the full variable domain: GAGVSQSPRYKVTKRGQDVALRCDPISGHVSLYWYRQALGQGPEFLTYFNYEAQQDKSGLPNDRFSAERPEGSISTLTIQRTEQRDSAMYRCASSPLTNTGELFFGEGSRLTVL.

The chain recombines TRBV7-8 with TRBJ2-3; 13 nucleotides match TRBD2. The ends lost 1 base at V and 3 bases at J; junction bases unmatched: 7. This CDR3 is built from 18 residues. CDR1 is SGHVS and CDR2 is FQNEAQ in the germline V gene. In DNA, the CDR3 is TGTGCCAGCAGCTTAGTTAGGGGACTAGCGGGGATGACAGATACGCAGTATTTT. Its protein is CASSLVRGLAGMTDTQYF.

As for this clone: The same CDR3 also results from other DNA sequences found in this sample. The chain has TRBV12-3 or TRBV12-4 and TRBJ1-5; unclear D gene. V was trimmed by 2 bases and J by 0 bases, leaving 2 bases between them. The CDR3 length is 13 residues. The chain's CDR3 is CASSLRSNQPQHF. CDR3 nucleotide sequence: TGTGCCAGCAGTTTACGTAGCAATCAGCCCCAGCATTTT.

This clone is a singleton in its sample. The rearrangement uses TRBV20-1 and TRBJ2-7, with TRBD1 identical over 9 bases. The CDR3 length is 13 residues. Germline loops: CDR1 DFQATT, CDR2 SNEGSKA (reference sequence). After removal of 3 bases from V and 4 bases from J, the junction contained 4 bases not matched to a gene. The CDR3 here is CSASWGQGYEQYF. For the CDR3, the DNA is TGCAGTGCTAGTTGGGGACAGGGATACGAGCAGTACTTC.

The chain joins TRBV19 to TRBJ2-3; 10 bases line up with TRBD1. Germline V gene lookup returns CDR1 LNHDA and CDR2 SQIVND (reference sequence). The CDR3 is made up of 16 amino acids. Germline trimming cut 4 bases from V and 2 bases from J; bases unmatched to any gene: 6. The CDR3 nucleotides are TGTGCCAGTAGTAGAGGGACAGGGGCCTTCACAGATACGCAGTATTTT. It specifies CASSRGTGAFTDTQYF.

The chain has TRBV28 and TRBJ2-5; the D gene is possibly TRBD1 (6 bases). Germline CDR1 reads MDHEN; CDR2 reads SYDVKM. Trimming left V 5 bases short and J 2 bases short, with 12 bases between. There are 14 residues in the CDR3. The CDR3 region has the DNA TGTGCCAGCAGTGACAGGAGGAATCAAGAGACCCAGTACTTC. It codes for CASSDRRNQETQYF.

The V call is TRBV6-6, the J call TRBJ2-5; weak D call: TRBD1 (6 bases). V was pared by 5 bases and J by 4 bases, with 20 bases between. The CDR3 loop spans 16 amino acids. Germline V gene data show CDR1 as MNHNY and CDR2 as SVGAGI (reference sequence). This CDR3 is CASSRAAGETGETQYF. In nucleotides, the CDR3 is TGTGCCAGCAGTAGAGCGGCAGGGGAGACGGGAGAGACCCAGTACTTC.

The CDR3 DNA reads as TGTGCCTGGATGATAAAAAGGGGTCCGTTCTTC. Protein sequence: CAWMIKRGPFF. The V gene is TRBV30, the J gene TRBJ2-1; tentatively, D is TRBD1 (5 bases). This CDR3 is 11 amino acids long. Germline V gives CDR1 GTSNPN, CDR2 SVGIG (reference sequence). V was trimmed by 4 bases and J by 15 bases, leaving 16 bases between them.

The chain has TRBV5-8 and TRBJ2-2; TRBD2 aligns across 7 bases. Germline CDR1 SGHTS, CDR2 YDEGEE. The ends lost 10 bases at V and 2 bases at J; junction bases unmatched: 14. This CDR3 is 16 amino acids long. The CDR3 loop is CAATRRPSGNTGELFF. The CDR3 DNA reads TGTGCCGCTACGAGACGGCCTAGCGGTAACACCGGGGAGCTGTTTTTT. Looking up the rest from reference TRBV5-8 and TRBJ2-2 gives the full variable domain: EAGVTQSPTHLIKTRGQQATLRCSPISGHTSVYWYQQALGLGLQFLLWYDEGEERNRGNFPPRFSGRQFPNYSSELNVNALELEDSALYLCAATRRPSGNTGELFFGEGSRLTVL.

The rearrangement uses TRBV7-6 and TRBJ2-7; 9 bases fit TRBD1. Germline V gene lookup returns CDR1 SGHVS and CDR2 FNYEAQ. This CDR3 comprises 16 residues. V lost 2 bases and J lost 5; bases outside the gene matches: 10. The CDR3 region is CASSLSRDRVSDEQYF. The CDR3 DNA reads TGTGCCAGCAGCTTAAGCCGGGACAGGGTATCGGACGAGCAGTACTTC. The whole variable domain, remainder taken from reference TRBV7-6 and TRBJ2-7, is GAGVSQSPRYKVTKRGQDVALRCDPISGHVSLYWYRQALGQGPEFLTYFNYEAQQDKSGLPNDRFSAERPEGSISTLTIQRTEQRDSAMYRCASSLSRDRVSDEQYFGPGTRLTVT.

The rearrangement joins TRBV5-1 to TRBJ2-2; TRBD2 aligns across 11 bases. This CDR3 contains 16 residues. J was trimmed by 5 bases and V by 1 base; bases with no gene match: 4. Per the germline V gene, CDR1 is SGHRS and CDR2 is YFSETQ. The CDR3: CASSLTSGSVTGELFF. In nucleotides, the CDR3 is TGCGCCAGCAGCTTGACTAGCGGGAGTGTTACCGGGGAGCTGTTTTTT. Based on the CDR3 plus reference TRBV5-1 and TRBJ2-2, the full variable domain is KAGVTQTPRYLIKTRGQQVTLSCSPISGHRSVSWYQQTPGQGLQFLFEYFSETQRNKGNFPGRFSGRQFSNSRSEMNVSTLELGDSALYLCASSLTSGSVTGELFFGEGSRLTVL.

This chain uses TRBV10-1 with TRBJ2-1, with a possible D match to TRBD1 (5 bases). Trimming removed 6 bases from V and 0 bases from J, with 12 bases in between. The CDR3 contains 15 residues. The germline V gene has CDR1 WNHNN and CDR2 SYGVQD (reference sequence). CDR3 nucleotide sequence: TGCGCCAGCAGCCTCGACAGAAACTCCTACAATGAGCAGTTCTTC. Translation: CASSLDRNSYNEQFF.

This chain uses TRBV15 with TRBJ1-1, with D uncertain. Per the germline V gene, CDR1 is LNHNV and CDR2 is YYDKDF (reference sequence). This CDR3 has 13 amino acids. Trimming left V 1 base short and J 7 bases short, with 10 bases between. CDR3 loop: CATSRAPFGEAFF. In DNA form, the CDR3 reads TGTGCCACCAGCAGAGCACCTTTCGGTGAAGCTTTCTTT.

The V gene is TRBV25-1, the J gene TRBJ2-7; possibly TRBD2 for D (5 bases). Germline V gene sequence: CDR1 MGHDK, CDR2 SYGVNS. The CDR3 covers 11 residues. The V gene lost 8 bases and the J gene lost 2 bases, with 7 bases spanning the gap. Here the CDR3 DNA reads TGTGCCAGCGGGGAGACCTACGAGCAGTACTTC. It specifies CASGETYEQYF.